This TCR beta chain stems from a study of blood T cell repertoires in COVID-19. Turning to the study itself: Nucleic acid was either cDNA or gDNA, and it came from T cells, B-cell-depleted T cells, or PBMCs.

The CDR3 covers 15 residues. Germline V gives CDR1 MNHEY, CDR2 SVGAGI. Trimming cost V 0 bases and J 5 bases; bases outside gene matches: 3. Some clones are missing from TCRdb's copy, which holds only in-frame ones; the method was immunoSEQ multiplex PCR. Of around 220,000 clones in the sample, approximately 78% were seen once. This receptor was obtained from a woman of 80 years or more with acute or convalescent COVID-19. This sequence joins TRBV6-5 and TRBJ2-7, with TRBD1 matching 11 bases. The sequenced sample consisted of peripheral blood. The CDR3: CASSYSRDRGDEQYF. CDR3 nucleotide sequence: TGTGCCAGCAGTTACTCGAGGGACAGGGGGGACGAGCAGTACTTC.